This passage covers 7 T cell receptor beta chains from one sample sequenced in a study of T cell responses to AZD1222 COVID-19 vaccine. Only in-frame clones appear in the TCRdb table, and some are missing; sequencing was by immunoSEQ multiplex PCR. Of fewer than 180,000 clones listed, 80% to 95% are singletons. This sample comprised peripheral blood, obtained 28 days after the second AZD1222 dose. The receptors come from an adult who received the AZD1222 COVID-19 vaccine.

The chain links TRBV29-1 to TRBJ1-1, with a possible D match to TRBD1 (5 bases). Germline loops: CDR1 SQVTM, CDR2 ANQGSEA. Trimming removed 5 bases from V and 4 bases from J, with 14 bases in between. CDR3 size: 13 residues. The DNA of the CDR3 is TGCAGCGTTCGAGGGAGAAGGGGCACTGAAGCTTTCTTT. It translates to CSVRGRRGTEAFF.

This chain joins TRBV4-1 and TRBJ1-4; the D is unclear. The germline gives CDR1 MGHRA, CDR2 YSYEKL. This CDR3 comprises 16 residues. The V end was cut by 1 base, the J end by 3 bases, with 12 bases between. CDR3 loop: CASSQGRGRPNEKLFF. In DNA, the CDR3 is TGCGCCAGCAGCCAAGGGAGAGGTCGACCTAATGAAAAACTGTTTTTT.

This clone has just a few counts. The CDR3 reads CASSFRDSYTEAFF. As DNA, the CDR3 is TGTGCCAGCAGCTTCCGGGACAGTTACACTGAAGCTTTCTTT. This rearrangement joins TRBV13 to TRBJ1-1; 7 bases are shared with TRBD1. CDR1 and CDR2 (germline): PRHDT, FYEKMQ (reference sequence). This CDR3 region has 14 residues. V lost 3 bases to trimming and J lost 3 bases; unmatched junction nucleotides: 4.

The chain joins TRBV9 to TRBJ2-7; weak D call: TRBD2 (5 bases). The CDR3 runs to 13 residues. The germline CDR1 and CDR2 sequences are SGDLS and YYNGEE. V was pared by 2 bases and J by 6 bases, with 12 bases between. In nucleotides, the CDR3 is TGTGCCAGCAGCGTCTCGGGGTCGACCGAGCAGTACTTC. Its protein product is CASSVSGSTEQYF.

This chain uses TRBV10-1 with TRBJ2-3; weak D call: TRBD2 (6 bases). CDR3 length equals 17 residues. V lost 3 bases and J lost 2, with 18 bases in between. The germline V gene encodes CDR1 WNHNN and CDR2 SYGVQD (reference sequence). The CDR3 nucleotides read TGCGCCAGCAGTGAATTAACAGGTCCGGGAGACACAGATACGCAGTATTTT. Encoded protein: CASSELTGPGDTDTQYF.

V and J are TRBV24-1 and TRBJ2-1; 8 bases fit TRBD2. From germline, CDR1 is KGHDR and CDR2 SFDVKD. Trimming cost V 0 bases and J 1 base; bases outside gene matches: 7. This CDR3 spans 18 amino acids. For the CDR3, the DNA is TGTGCCACCAGTGATTTGTCGATAGCGGGGCCATCCTACAATGAGCAGTTCTTC. Translated, it gives CATSDLSIAGPSYNEQFF.

V usage is TRBV5-1 and J usage is TRBJ2-2; possibly TRBD1 for D (5 bases). Trimming cost V 0 bases and J 5 bases, with 11 bases left between them. This CDR3 has 15 amino acids. Per germline, CDR1 SGHRS and CDR2 YFSETQ. The CDR3, as DNA: TGCGCCAGCAGCTTGGATACTTCAGGGACCGGGGAGCTGTTTTTT. Amino acids: CASSLDTSGTGELFF.